These T cell receptor beta chains were read from a single sample in a study of T cell clusters in autoimmune cytopenias. With the multiplex PCR reads reprocessed, TCRdb shows one record per CDR3 protein and no DNA. The specimen's table records under 14,000 distinct CDR3 sequences. These data also formed part of another study, on T cell repertoires in aging, cancer and after chemotherapy.

Sequencing input: peripheral blood. The receptors were sampled from a human donor in good health. The CDR3 runs from the conserved cysteine through the conserved F or W. Some rows have no size entry. The others give once, few or many, or a class for an expanded clone.

>TRBJ1-3|NA|TRBV4-1
CASSQVRGAIYF
>TRBJ2-1|NA|TRBV6-1
CASSTTGRGAYNEQFF
>TRBJ2-5|NA|TRBV5-1
CASSLMQKSYF
>TRBJ2-3|NA|TRBV6-5
CASSPGQGTTDTQYF
>TRBJ1-1|NA|TRBV19
CASSTGQGATEAFF
>TRBJ2-2|NA|TRBV6-4
CASSEGVSTGELFF
>TRBJ1-6|medium-sized|TRBV20-1
CSARDRDTISPLHF
>TRBJ1-2|medium-sized|TRBV19
CASSLTGDYGYTF
>TRBJ1-2|medium-sized|TRBV20-1
CSAGVVVGTYGYTF
>TRBJ1-2|NA|TRBV19
CASSLGGLHVGPTF
>TRBJ2-5|NA|TRBV12-3/TRBV12-4
CASSFRDTQETQYF
>TRBJ2-5|NA|TRBV20-1
CSARSLETQYF
>TRBJ2-1|medium-sized|TRBV7-2
CASSLTGTIPSNEQFF
>TRBJ2-2|NA|TRBV27
CASRQQGAGTGELFF
>TRBJ2-2|NA|TRBV4-1
CASRAGAGELFF
>TRBJ2-3|NA|TRBV7-2
CASSRGGAGTDTQYF
>TRBJ2-7|medium-sized|TRBV7-9
CASSAVWAGGDEQYF
>TRBJ1-3|medium-sized|TRBV11-2
CASSLDVQGSGNTIYF
>TRBJ2-5|NA|TRBV18
CASSPPRGETQYF
>TRBJ2-3|medium-sized|TRBV15
CATSRVPADTQYF
>TRBJ2-2|NA|TRBV4-3
CASSRDPTGSGELFF
>TRBJ2-3|NA|TRBV4-3
CASSQNLASGTDTQYF
>TRBJ2-7|NA|TRBV27
CASKKTSTGPGSYEQYF
>TRBJ1-2|NA|TRBV12-3/TRBV12-4
CASTPGGARGYTF
>TRBJ2-3|NA|TRBV5-1
CASAQISSTDTQYF
>TRBJ1-6|NA|TRBV12-3/TRBV12-4
CATCQTDMNSPLHF
>TRBJ1-4|NA|TRBV21-1
CASSGTGGGGNEKLFF
>TRBJ2-3|NA|TRBV2
CASSEGAGSTDTQYF
>TRBJ2-1|NA|TRBV20-1
CSAPSRGSSYNEQFF
>TRBJ1-2|medium-sized|TRBV20-1
CSARVQGLGYGYTF
>TRBJ1-2|NA|TRBV12-3/TRBV12-4
CASSGTAVGYTF
>TRBJ2-7|medium-sized|TRBV7-9
CASSWGDGSSSYEQYF
>TRBJ1-2|NA|TRBV20-1
CSALHRELDGYTF
>TRBJ2-7|medium-sized|TRBV19
CASSLGRGSYEQYF
>TRBJ1-6|NA|TRBV20-1
CSAMRGGPGSPLHF
>TRBJ1-4|medium-sized|TRBV19
CASSTRGQLREKLFF
>TRBJ1-5|NA|TRBV20-1
CSARFAGTGWDQPQHF
>TRBJ2-7|NA|TRBV2
CAWGTAKYEQYF
>TRBJ1-2|medium-sized|TRBV7-9
CASSLGGSPVSTF
>TRBJ1-2|NA|TRBV10-3
CAISESTGDHGYTF
>TRBJ1-1|NA|TRBV5-1
CASRQGFETEAFF
>TRBJ1-3|medium-sized|TRBV7-6
CASSLTLGISGNTIYF
>TRBJ2-2|medium-sized|TRBV29-1
CSVGGQGGFTGELFF
>TRBJ2-7|medium-sized|TRBV19
CASKEQGRNHEQYF
>TRBJ1-5|NA|TRBV20-1
CSARDRGSNQPQHF
>TRBJ1-2|medium-sized|TRBV5-5
CASSLDQTVRGYGYTF